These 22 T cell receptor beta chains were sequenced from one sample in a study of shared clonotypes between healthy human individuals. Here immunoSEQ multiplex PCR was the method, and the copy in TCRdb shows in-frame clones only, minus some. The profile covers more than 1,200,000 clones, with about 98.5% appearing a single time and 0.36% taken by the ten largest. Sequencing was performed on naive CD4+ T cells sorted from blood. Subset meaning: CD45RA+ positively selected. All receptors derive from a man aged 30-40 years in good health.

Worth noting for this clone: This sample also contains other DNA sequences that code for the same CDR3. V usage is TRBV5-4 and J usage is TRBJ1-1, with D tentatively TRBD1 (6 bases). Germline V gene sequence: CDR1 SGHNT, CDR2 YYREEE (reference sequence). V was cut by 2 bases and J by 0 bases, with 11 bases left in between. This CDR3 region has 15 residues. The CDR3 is CASSLVTGMNTEAFF. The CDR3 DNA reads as TGTGCCAGCAGCTTAGTAACAGGGATGAACACTGAAGCTTTCTTT.

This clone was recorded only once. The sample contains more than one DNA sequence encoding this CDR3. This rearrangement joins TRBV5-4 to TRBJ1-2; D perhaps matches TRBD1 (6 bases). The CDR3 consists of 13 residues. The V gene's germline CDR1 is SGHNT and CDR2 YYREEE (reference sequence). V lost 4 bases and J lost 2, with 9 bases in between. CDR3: CASSLGTNYGYTF. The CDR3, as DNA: TGTGCCAGCAGCCTGGGGACAAACTATGGCTACACCTTC.

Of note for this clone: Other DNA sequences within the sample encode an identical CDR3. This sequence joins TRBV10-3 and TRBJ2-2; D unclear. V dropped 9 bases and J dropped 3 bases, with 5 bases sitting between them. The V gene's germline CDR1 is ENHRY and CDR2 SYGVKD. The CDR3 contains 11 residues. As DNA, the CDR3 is TGTGCCATACGGGACACCGGGGAGCTGTTTTTT. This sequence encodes CAIRDTGELFF.

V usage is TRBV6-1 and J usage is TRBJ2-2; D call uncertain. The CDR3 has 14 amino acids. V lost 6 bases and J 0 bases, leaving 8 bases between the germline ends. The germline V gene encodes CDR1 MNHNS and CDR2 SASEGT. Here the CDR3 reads CASRPGSNTGELFF. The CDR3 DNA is TGTGCCAGCAGGCCGGGTTCGAACACCGGGGAGCTGTTTTTT.

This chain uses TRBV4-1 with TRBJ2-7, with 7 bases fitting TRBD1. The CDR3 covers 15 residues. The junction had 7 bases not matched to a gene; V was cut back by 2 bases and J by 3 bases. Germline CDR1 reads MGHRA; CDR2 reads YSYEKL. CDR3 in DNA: TGCGCCAGCAGCCAAAGGGGGCTACCCAACTACGAGCAGTACTTC. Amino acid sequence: CASSQRGLPNYEQYF.

CDR3 bases: TGTGCCAGCAGCTTCAAGCGGAAGACCTACGAGCAGTACTTC. Encoded protein: CASSFKRKTYEQYF. The genes are TRBV5-5 and TRBJ2-7; weak D call: TRBD2 (5 bases). The V and J ends lost 2 bases and 2 bases respectively, with 11 bases between them. CDR3 length equals 14 residues. CDR1 and CDR2 from the germline V gene are SGHKS and YYEKEE (reference sequence).

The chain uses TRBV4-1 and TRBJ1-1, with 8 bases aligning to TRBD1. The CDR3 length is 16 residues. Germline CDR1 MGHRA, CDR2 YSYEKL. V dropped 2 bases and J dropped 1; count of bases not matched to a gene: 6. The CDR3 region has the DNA TGCGCCAGCAGCCAACCCAGGGGGCTCGGGAACACTGAAGCTTTCTTT. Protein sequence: CASSQPRGLGNTEAFF.

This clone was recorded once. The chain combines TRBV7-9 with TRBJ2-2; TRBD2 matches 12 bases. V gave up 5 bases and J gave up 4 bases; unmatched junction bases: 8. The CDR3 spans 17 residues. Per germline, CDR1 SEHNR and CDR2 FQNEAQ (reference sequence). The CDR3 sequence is CASSPRLAGDGTGELFF. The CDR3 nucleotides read TGTGCCAGCAGCCCAAGACTAGCGGGAGATGGCACCGGGGAGCTGTTTTTT.

Written as DNA, the CDR3 is TGTGCCAGCAGTTTGCGTACTAGCACAGATACGCAGTATTTT. Its protein is CASSLRTSTDTQYF. The rearrangement links TRBV27 to TRBJ2-3; D not certain. Germline values: CDR1 MNHEY, CDR2 SMNVEV (reference sequence). The CDR3 consists of 14 residues. Trimming took 3 bases from V and 0 from J, leaving 7 bases between them.

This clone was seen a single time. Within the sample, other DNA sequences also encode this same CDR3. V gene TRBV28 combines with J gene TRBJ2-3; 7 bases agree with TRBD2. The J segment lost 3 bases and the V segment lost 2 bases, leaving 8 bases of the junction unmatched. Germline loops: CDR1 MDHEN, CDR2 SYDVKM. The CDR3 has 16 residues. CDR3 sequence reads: CASSLRSGLGTDTQYF. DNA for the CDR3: TGTGCCAGCAGTTTACGTAGCGGGCTGGGGACAGATACGCAGTATTTT.

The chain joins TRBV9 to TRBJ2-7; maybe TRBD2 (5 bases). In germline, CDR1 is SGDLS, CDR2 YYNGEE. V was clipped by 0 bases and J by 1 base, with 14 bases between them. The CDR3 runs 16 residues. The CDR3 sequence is CASSVAPLTGSYEQYF. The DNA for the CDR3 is TGTGCCAGCAGCGTAGCCCCCCTAACGGGATCCTACGAGCAGTACTTC.

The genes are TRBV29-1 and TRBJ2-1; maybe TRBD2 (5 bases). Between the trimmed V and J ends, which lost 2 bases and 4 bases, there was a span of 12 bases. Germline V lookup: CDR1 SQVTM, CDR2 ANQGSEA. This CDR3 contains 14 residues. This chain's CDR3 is CSVENRGRYNEQFF. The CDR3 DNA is TGCAGCGTTGAAAACAGAGGGCGGTACAATGAGCAGTTCTTC.

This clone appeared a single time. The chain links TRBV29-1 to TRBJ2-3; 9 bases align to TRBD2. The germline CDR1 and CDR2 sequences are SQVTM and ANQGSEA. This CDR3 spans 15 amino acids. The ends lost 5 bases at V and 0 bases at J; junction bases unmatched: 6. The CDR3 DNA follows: TGCAGCGTTCCGGGGACTAGCTCCAGCACAGATACGCAGTATTTT. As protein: CSVPGTSSSTDTQYF.

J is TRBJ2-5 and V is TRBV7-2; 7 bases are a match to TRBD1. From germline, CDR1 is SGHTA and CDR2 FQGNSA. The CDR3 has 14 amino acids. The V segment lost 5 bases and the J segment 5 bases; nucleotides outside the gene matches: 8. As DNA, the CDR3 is TGTGCCAGCAGCACCCGACAGGGACGGGAGACCCAGTACTTC. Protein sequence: CASSTRQGRETQYF.

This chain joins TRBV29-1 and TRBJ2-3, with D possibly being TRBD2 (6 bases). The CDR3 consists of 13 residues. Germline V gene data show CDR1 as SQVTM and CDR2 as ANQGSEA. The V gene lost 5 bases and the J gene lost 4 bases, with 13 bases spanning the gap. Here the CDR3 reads CSVMGLYADTQYF. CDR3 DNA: TGCAGCGTTATGGGACTTTACGCAGATACGCAGTATTTT.

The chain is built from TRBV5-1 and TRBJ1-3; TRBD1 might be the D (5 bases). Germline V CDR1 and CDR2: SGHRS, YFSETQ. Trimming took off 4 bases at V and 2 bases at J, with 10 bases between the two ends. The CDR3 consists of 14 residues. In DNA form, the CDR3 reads TGCGCCAGCAGCCAGGGAACAGCTGGAAACACCATATATTTT. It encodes CASSQGTAGNTIYF.

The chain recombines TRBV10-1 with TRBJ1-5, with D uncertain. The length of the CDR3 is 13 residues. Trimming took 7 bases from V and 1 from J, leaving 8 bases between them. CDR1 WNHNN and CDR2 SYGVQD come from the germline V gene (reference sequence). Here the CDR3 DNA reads TGCGCCAGCATCGATTTAAGCAATCAGCCCCAGCATTTT. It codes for CASIDLSNQPQHF.

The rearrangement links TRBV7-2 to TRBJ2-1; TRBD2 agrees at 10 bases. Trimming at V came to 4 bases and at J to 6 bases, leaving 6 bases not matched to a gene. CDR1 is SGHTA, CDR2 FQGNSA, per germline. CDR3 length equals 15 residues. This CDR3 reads CASSSGLAVVNEQFF. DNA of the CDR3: TGTGCCAGCAGCTCCGGACTAGCGGTCGTCAATGAGCAGTTCTTC.

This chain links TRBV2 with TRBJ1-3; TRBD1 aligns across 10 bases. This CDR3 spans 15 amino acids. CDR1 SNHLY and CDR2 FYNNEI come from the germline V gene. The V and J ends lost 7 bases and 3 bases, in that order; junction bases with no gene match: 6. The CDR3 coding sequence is TGTGCCAGCAAAAGACAGGGGGCGGATGGAAACACCATATATTTT. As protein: CASKRQGADGNTIYF.

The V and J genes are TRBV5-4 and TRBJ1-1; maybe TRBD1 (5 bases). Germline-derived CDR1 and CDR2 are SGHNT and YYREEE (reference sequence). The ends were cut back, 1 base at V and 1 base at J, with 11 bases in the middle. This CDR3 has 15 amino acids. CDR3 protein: CASSLPSGGNTEAFF. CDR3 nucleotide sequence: TGTGCCAGCAGCTTGCCCTCGGGGGGGAACACTGAAGCTTTCTTT.

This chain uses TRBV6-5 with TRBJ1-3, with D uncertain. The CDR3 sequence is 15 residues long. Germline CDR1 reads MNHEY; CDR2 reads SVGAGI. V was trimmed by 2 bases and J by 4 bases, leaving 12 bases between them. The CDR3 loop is CASSYNRMSGNTIYF. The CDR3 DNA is TGTGCCAGCAGTTACAACAGAATGTCGGGAAACACCATATATTTT.

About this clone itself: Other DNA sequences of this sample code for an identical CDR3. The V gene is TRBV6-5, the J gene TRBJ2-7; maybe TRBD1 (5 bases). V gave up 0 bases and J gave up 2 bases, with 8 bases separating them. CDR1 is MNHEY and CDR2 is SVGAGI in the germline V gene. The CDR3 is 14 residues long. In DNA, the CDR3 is TGTGCCAGCAGTTACTCGGGGCAGACCTACGAGCAGTACTTC. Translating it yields CASSYSGQTYEQYF.